Sequencing of this T cell receptor (beta chain) was carried out in a study of blood T cell repertoires in COVID-19. Whole-study context: Collection of acute and convalescent COVID-19 samples took place in the United States, Italy and Spain. T cells, B-cell-depleted T cells, or PBMCs supplied cDNA or gDNA.

CDR1 and CDR2 (germline): MGHRA, YSYEKL. This CDR3 region has 14 residues. Trimming removed 8 bases from V and 9 bases from J; junction bases left unmatched: 12. Per the original methods: It was from reference gene primer amplification that nucleated cell counts were estimated. Sequencing used immunoSEQ multiplex PCR; TCRdb keeps in-frame clones, though not all of them. V and J calls and clone size follow that table, whereas D and trimming were derived from the DNA. Of some 130,000 clones in the sample, approximately 84% were seen once. The origin of this receptor is a woman of 80 years or more with acute or convalescent COVID-19. The sequenced sample consisted of peripheral blood. The chain carries TRBV4-1 and TRBJ2-1; the match to TRBD2 covers 8 bases. CDR3 coding DNA: TGCGCCAGCTTTTCCGGGGGGGCCCTTGGTGAGCAGTTCTTC. Protein product: CASFSGGALGEQFF.